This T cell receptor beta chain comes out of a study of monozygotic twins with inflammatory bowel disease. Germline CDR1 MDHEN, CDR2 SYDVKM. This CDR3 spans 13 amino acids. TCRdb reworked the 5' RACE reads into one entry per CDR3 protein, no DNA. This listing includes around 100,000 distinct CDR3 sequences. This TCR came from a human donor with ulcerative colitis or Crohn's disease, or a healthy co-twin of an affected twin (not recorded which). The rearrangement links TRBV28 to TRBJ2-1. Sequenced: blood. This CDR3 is CASSFPRYNEQFF.